This T cell receptor (beta chain) was retrieved from a study of cytomegalovirus exposure and HLA in healthy donors. Overall study context: Drawn from HLA-typed donors, tens of millions of unique TCRs were held in an early data release.

Findings and limits, study-wide: Most CMV-associated TCR beta chains appeared HLA-restricted in a later analysis. Cytomegalovirus association was listed for around 180 TCR beta chains.

The CDR3 loop spans 13 amino acids. The V end was cut by 5 bases, the J end by 3 bases, with 8 bases between. CDR1 is SGHAT and CDR2 is FQNNGV in the germline V gene. Of note for this clone: What it binds is unknown.

Donors were ostensibly healthy at sampling, although undocumented immune exposures were probable. The study ran its PCR with 60 Vbeta and 13 Jbeta primers. Method: immunoSEQ multiplex PCR; TCRdb's copy keeps in-frame clones and lacks some. This sample has some 120,000 clones, with almost 85% found just once. The sequence came from a woman under 30 in good health and CMV-seronegative. The chain joins TRBV11-2 to TRBJ2-1; perhaps TRBD2 as D (5 bases). Sequenced material: PBMCs. The CDR3 nucleotides read TGTGCCAGCAGCCTCACTAGCTACAATGAGCAGTTCTTC. Protein sequence: CASSLTSYNEQFF.